These T cell receptor beta chains were read from a single sample in a study of cytomegalovirus exposure and HLA in healthy donors. Method: immunoSEQ multiplex PCR; TCRdb's copy keeps in-frame clones and lacks some. The data contain 35,000 to 50,000 clones, over 70% of them seen just once; the ten biggest clones take up around 2.5%. The sequencing input was PBMCs. These receptors were obtained from a man in his forties or fifties in good health and CMV-seronegative. CDR3s include the opening cysteine and the closing phenylalanine or tryptophan. A D gene is named only where the DNA matches it firmly. The size of a clone is reported for some rows only, either as once, few or many, or as a class for expanded clones.

j_call clone_size v_call d_call cdr3_nt cdr3_aa
TRBJ1-2 once TRBV4-3 NA TGCGCCAGCAGCCAAGGAAAGGGCAGGGCGCGAGGCTACACCTTC CASSQGKGRARGYTF
TRBJ1-2 once TRBV4-1 TRBD1 TGCGCCAGCAGCCAAGATCCGACAGGGGTAAATGGCTACACCTTC CASSQDPTGVNGYTF
TRBJ1-1 NA TRBV5-1 NA TGCGCCAGCAGCTTGTTCGGTTACACTGAAGCTTTCTTT CASSLFGYTEAFF
TRBJ2-5 NA TRBV7-9 TRBD1 TGTGCCAGCAGCTTAGGACAGGGGAAAGAGACCCAGTACTTC CASSLGQGKETQYF
TRBJ1-1 NA TRBV28 NA TGTGCCAGCAGTCAGCAGTGGGAGTCAGCTTTCTTT CASSQQWESAFF
TRBJ2-7 NA TRBV7-9 TRBD2 TGTGCCAGCAGCACGGGCGGGGGCTACGAGCAGTACTTC CASSTGGGYEQYF
TRBJ1-5 NA TRBV6-5 NA TGTGCCAGCAGTCCTTCAGGGGAGAGTCAGCCCCAGCATTTT CASSPSGESQPQHF
TRBJ2-3 NA TRBV7-6 TRBD2 TGTGCCAGCAGCTTAGGAGCGGGGGGCACAGATACGCAGTATTTT CASSLGAGGTDTQYF
TRBJ2-7 NA TRBV7-2 TRBD1 TGTGCCAGCAGCTTAGGCAGGGGGAACGACGAGCAGTACTTC CASSLGRGNDEQYF
TRBJ1-4 NA TRBV7-9 TRBD1 TGTGCCAGCAGCTCGGGACAGTTGGCAACTAATGAAAAACTGTTTTTT CASSSGQLATNEKLFF
TRBJ2-1 NA TRBV4-1 NA TGCGCCAGCAGCCAAGATTTCGGCTCCTACAATGAGCAGTTCTTC CASSQDFGSYNEQFF
TRBJ2-1 NA TRBV19 NA TGTGCCAGTAGTATAGGTGTCCTCTACAATGAGCAGTTCTTC CASSIGVLYNEQFF
TRBJ2-7 few TRBV11-2 NA TGTGCCAGCACCGAGACAAACTACGAGCAGTACTTC CASTETNYEQYF
TRBJ2-4 NA TRBV9 TRBD2 TGTGCCAGCAGCGCCGACCCGACTAGCGGGGTAAACATTCAGTACTTC CASSADPTSGVNIQYF
TRBJ1-1 NA TRBV7-9 TRBD1 TGTTCCAGCAGCCCGGGACAGCGACCTGGAGCTTTCTTT CSSSPGQRPGAFF
TRBJ1-2 NA TRBV27 NA TGTGCCAGCAGCCTGGCGGGGTCGCTTGATGGCTACACCTTC CASSLAGSLDGYTF
TRBJ2-1 once TRBV18 TRBD1 TGTGCCAGCTTGACAGGGGGACCTATGGATGAGCAGTTCTTC CASLTGGPMDEQFF
TRBJ2-2 once TRBV5-4 NA TGTGCCAGCAGCAGGGGGTCGAACACCGGGGAGCTGTTTTTT CASSRGSNTGELFF
TRBJ1-1 NA TRBV4-1 TRBD1 TGCGCCAGCAGCCACCCGGGACAGGGACTTACTGAAGCTTTCTTT CASSHPGQGLTEAFF
TRBJ1-5 NA TRBV15 NA TGTGCCACCAGCAGAACACTCCAGGGTTTAGGGAGCAATCAGCCCCAGCATTTT CATSRTLQGLGSNQPQHF
TRBJ2-5 NA TRBV19 NA TGTGCCAGTAGTACCCGACTGTGGCAAGAGACCCAGTACTTC CASSTRLWQETQYF
TRBJ2-1 NA TRBV10-1 TRBD2 TGCGCCAGCAGCCGGACTAGCGGGAGAGGTAATGAGCAGTTCTTC CASSRTSGRGNEQFF
TRBJ2-2 NA TRBV5-6 NA TGTGCCAGCAGCTTGGGACTTTCCACCGGGGAGCTGTTTTTT CASSLGLSTGELFF
TRBJ2-2 NA TRBV5-1 NA TGCGCCAGCAGCTCCCAGATCCGAGGGAACGCCGGGGAGCTGTTTTTT CASSSQIRGNAGELFF
TRBJ2-7 NA TRBV19 NA TGTGCCAGTAGTGCTACTAGCTACACCTACGAGCAGTACTTC CASSATSYTYEQYF
TRBJ2-1 NA TRBV4-1 TRBD2 TGCGCCAGCAGCCAAGGGACTAGCGGGACGAGCAATGAGCAGTTCTTC CASSQGTSGTSNEQFF
TRBJ2-3 NA TRBV7-2 NA TGTGCCAGCAGCACTCGAGGAGGGGTGGATACGCAGTATTTT CASSTRGGVDTQYF
TRBJ2-3 NA TRBV9 NA TGTGCCAGCAGCTCATACATTGGAGATACGCAGTATTTT CASSSYIGDTQYF
TRBJ1-3 NA TRBV5-3 TRBD1 TGTGCCAGAAGCCATCCCGGGACAGTGACCTCTGGAAACACCATATATTTT CARSHPGTVTSGNTIYF
TRBJ1-1 NA TRBV28 NA TGTGCCAGCCAGACAGGCACTGAAGCTTTCTTT CASQTGTEAFF
TRBJ2-7 NA TRBV4-1 TRBD2 TGCGCCAGCAGTCGTACTAGCGGGAGCTCCTACGAGCAGTACTTC CASSRTSGSSYEQYF
TRBJ2-1 NA TRBV28 NA TGTGCCAGCAGTTTCGAACAGGGGGGGGTCTGGGAGCAGTTCTTC CASSFEQGGVWEQFF
TRBJ1-1 few TRBV30 NA TGTGCCTGGAGTCCAGGGGTGTACACTGAAGCTTTCTTT CAWSPGVYTEAFF
TRBJ2-7 NA TRBV28 NA TGTGCCAGCAGTTTAACGGCTACCGACTACGAGCAGTACTTC CASSLTATDYEQYF
TRBJ2-5 NA TRBV19 TRBD2 TGTGCCAGTAGTGGGTTCGGGAGCGGGAGTGAGCAGTACTTC CASSGFGSGSEQYF
TRBJ2-7 NA TRBV4-3 TRBD1 TGCGCCAGCAGCCATGACCGACAGGGCTACGAGCAGTACTTC CASSHDRQGYEQYF
TRBJ2-2 NA TRBV10-3 TRBD2 TGTGCCATCAGTGGGGGACTAGCAGGTACCGGGGAGCTGTTTTTT CAISGGLAGTGELFF
TRBJ2-1 NA TRBV5-1 TRBD2 TGCGCCAGCAGCGTAATAGCGGGATCCTACAATGAGCAGTTCTTC CASSVIAGSYNEQFF
TRBJ2-1 NA TRBV19 TRBD1 TGTGCCAGTAGTATAGCCGCCAGGGGGCGCGGGAATGAGCAGTTCTTC CASSIAARGRGNEQFF
TRBJ1-2 NA TRBV10-3 TRBD1 TGTGCCACGGGGCCCGGACAGGGGATCCTCGGGGGCTACACCTTC CATGPGQGILGGYTF
TRBJ2-2 NA TRBV4-1 TRBD1 TGCGCCAGCAGCCAACCCCCGGGACAGGCGTCGAACACCGGGGAGCTGTTTTTT CASSQPPGQASNTGELFF
TRBJ1-4 NA TRBV10-3 NA TGTGCCATCAGTGAGTCGATGGAGGGTGGTGAAAAACTGTTTTTT CAISESMEGGEKLFF
TRBJ1-4 NA TRBV6-6 NA TGTGCCAGCAGGCCCGGGGGGTGGGCTAATGAAAAACTGTTTTTT CASRPGGWANEKLFF
TRBJ2-3 NA TRBV5-6 NA TGTGCCAGCAGCTTGGCCAATTCGGGTACCAGCACAGATACGCAGTATTTT CASSLANSGTSTDTQYF
TRBJ2-1 NA TRBV5-3 NA TGTGCCAGAAGGAGGGGACACAATTGGGGCTACAATGAGCAGTTCTTC CARRRGHNWGYNEQFF
TRBJ1-1 few TRBV5-4 NA TGTGCCAGCAGCTTCGAGATGAACACTGAAGCTTTCTTT CASSFEMNTEAFF
TRBJ2-7 NA TRBV19 NA TGTGCCAGTAAGGCCGGGGACGAGCAGTACTTC CASKAGDEQYF
TRBJ1-3 NA TRBV7-2 NA TGTGCCAGCAGTCAATTCTGGGGAGGTGGAAACACCATATATTTT CASSQFWGGGNTIYF